The 28 T cell receptor beta chains below were found in one sample sequenced in a study of CD8 T cells in ankylosing spondylitis. Antigens for these TCRs are unknown. TCRdb re-derived calls from the 5' RACE reads in MiXCR, one entry per CDR3 protein. The profile covers about 540,000 distinct CDR3 sequences, with roughly an eighth appearing a single time and almost 7% taken by the ten largest. Study observations and caveats: Characteristic of ankylosing spondylitis blood, it appeared, was a TCR beta motif comprising eight highly homologous variants.

What was sequenced was blood, either unsorted or a sorted T cell fraction (not recorded which). These receptors were taken from a male donor with ankylosing spondylitis.

This clonotype was counted a few times. This chain joins TRBV10-2 and TRBJ1-5; D possibly corresponds to TRBD1 (5 bases). Germline CDR1 and CDR2: WSHSY and SAAADI. The length of the CDR3 is 16 residues. The V and J ends lost 1 base and 3 bases respectively, with 13 bases between them. Written as DNA, the CDR3 is TGCGCCAGCAGTGAGTTTTCCGGGACGGCCAATCAGCCCCAGCATTTT. This encodes CASSEFSGTANQPQHF.

This clonotype appeared a few times. The chain links TRBV29-1 to TRBJ2-2; 9 bases are a match to TRBD1. Germline lookup yields CDR1 SQVTM and CDR2 ANQGSEA. This CDR3 has 14 amino acids. After removal of 6 bases from V and 2 bases from J, the junction contained 4 bases not matched to a gene. CDR3 in amino acids: CSVRTGDNTGELFF. In DNA form, the CDR3 reads TGCAGCGTGAGGACAGGGGACAACACCGGGGAGCTGTTTTTT.

The chain couples TRBV7-8 to TRBJ2-7, with no clear D. The V end was cut by 5 bases, the J end by 0 bases, with 14 bases between. This CDR3 spans 15 amino acids. Germline CDR1 is SGHVS and CDR2 is FQNEAQ. The CDR3 sequence: CASSLQEGGSYEQYV. The CDR3 DNA follows: TGTGCCAGCAGCCTCCAAGAAGGCGGCTCCTACGAGCAGTACGTC.

There are many counts of this clonotype. The chain's CDR3 is CATLKGAGGYNEQFF. The CDR3 DNA reads as TGTGCCACCCTGAAGGGAGCGGGAGGTTACAATGAGCAGTTCTTC. The V and J genes are TRBV7-8 and TRBJ2-1; TRBD2 matches at 9 bases. The junction had 11 bases not matched to a gene; V was cut back by 10 bases and J by 4 bases. CDR3 size: 15 residues. The germline V gene has CDR1 SGHVS and CDR2 FQNEAQ. Drawing the rest from reference TRBV7-8 and TRBJ2-1, the complete variable domain is GAGVSQSPRYKVAKRGQDVALRCDPISGHVSLFWYQQALGQGPEFLTYFQNEAQLDKSGLPSDRFFAERPEGSVSTLKIQRTQQEDSAVYLCATLKGAGGYNEQFFGPGTRLTVL.

This chain joins TRBV12-3 or TRBV12-4 and TRBJ1-1; 9 bases align to TRBD1. CDR3 length: 14 amino acids. V was clipped by 5 bases and J by 10 bases; unmatched bases: 11. The CDR3 is CASSPKLGTGRAFF. The CDR3 DNA is TGTGCCAGCAGTCCGAAGCTCGGGACAGGGAGAGCTTTCTTT.

The chain couples TRBV20-1 to TRBJ2-1; D is unclear. This CDR3 is built from 12 residues. Germline loops: CDR1 DFQATT, CDR2 SNEGSKA (reference sequence). V was cut by 6 bases and J by 6 bases, with 12 bases left in between. CDR3 region: CSATPWANEQFF. The CDR3 coding sequence is TGCAGTGCAACCCCGTGGGCCAATGAGCAGTTCTTC.

The sample holds a few counts of this clonotype. V and J are TRBV5-1 and TRBJ1-2; TRBD1 might be the D (5 bases). This CDR3 is built from 14 residues. V lost 0 bases, J lost 2 bases, and 8 bases lay in between. Per the germline V gene, CDR1 is SGHRS and CDR2 is YFSETQ. The CDR3 bases are TGCGCCAGCAGCTTGGAACAGGCAAACTATGGCTACACCTTC. Translation gives CASSLEQANYGYTF.

There are a few counts of this clonotype. The chain has TRBV7-2 and TRBJ1-3, with no clear D. The CDR3 consists of 16 residues. Trimming shortened V by 5 bases and J by 1 base, and 15 bases separated the two germline ends. Germline loops: CDR1 SGHTA, CDR2 FQGNSA. CDR3 sequence reads: CASSPNPSGSGNTIYF. The CDR3 coding sequence is TGTGCCAGCAGCCCCAACCCGTCGGGATCTGGAAACACCATATATTTT.

The chain combines TRBV4-1 with TRBJ1-4; D gene unclear. Germline CDR1 MGHRA, CDR2 YSYEKL. The ends were cut back, 5 bases at V and 8 bases at J, with 12 bases in the middle. The CDR3 is 13 amino acids. Here the CDR3 DNA reads TGCGCCAGCAGCGTAGGGTTCGGGGAAAAACTGTTTTTT. Translation: CASSVGFGEKLFF.

This clonotype came up a few times. The V gene is TRBV12-3 or TRBV12-4, the J gene TRBJ2-2, with a possible D match to TRBD1 (6 bases). V was shortened by 4 bases and J by 5 bases, with 17 bases between the two germline ends. CDR3 size: 16 residues. The CDR3 sequence: CASSSRSYRATGELFF. CDR3 nucleotides: TGTGCCAGCAGTTCCAGGTCTTACAGGGCTACCGGGGAGCTGTTTTTT.

This clonotype was detected only a few times. The chain joins TRBV7-2 to TRBJ2-3; no clear D gene. Germline assignment: CDR1 SGHTA and CDR2 FQGNSA. The CDR3 totals 15 residues. Trimming stripped 4 bases from V and 2 bases from J, with 13 bases between. The CDR3 protein is CASSSVGIDTDTQYF. The CDR3 DNA follows: TGTGCCAGCAGCTCCGTGGGGATCGACACAGATACGCAGTATTTT.

V gene TRBV7-9 combines with J gene TRBJ1-4, with 8 bases matching TRBD1. Germline V gene lookup returns CDR1 SEHNR and CDR2 FQNEAQ (reference sequence). The CDR3 has 16 amino acids. V gave up 10 bases and J gave up 4 bases; unmatched junction bases: 14. CDR3 nucleotides: TGTGCCACCGCCTGGACAGGGCAGCTGAATAATGAAAAACTGTTTTTT. Residues: CATAWTGQLNNEKLFF.

This clonotype was observed a few times. The V and J genes are TRBV24-1 and TRBJ1-1; TRBD1 aligns across 12 bases. The CDR3 covers 14 residues. From germline, CDR1 is KGHDR and CDR2 SFDVKD. The V segment lost 6 bases and the J segment 9 bases; nucleotides outside the gene matches: 7. The chain's CDR3 is CATSRTGTGGQAFF. The CDR3 nucleotides are TGTGCCACCAGTAGAACCGGGACAGGGGGCCAAGCTTTCTTT.

This clonotype was found a few times. The chain employs TRBV29-1 and TRBJ2-5; D is perhaps TRBD1 (5 bases). Germline V gene data show CDR1 as SQVTM and CDR2 as ANQGSEA. The CDR3 covers 12 residues. The germline V and J ends were trimmed by 4 bases and 7 bases, with 13 bases remaining between them. CDR3 loop: CSVVGPRRTQYF. CDR3 bases: TGCAGCGTTGTGGGGCCCAGGAGGACCCAGTACTTC.

In this sample, this clonotype turned up a few times. J is TRBJ2-1 and V is TRBV12-3 or TRBV12-4; 12 bases are a match to TRBD2. The trim removed 4 bases at V and 4 bases at J, leaving 5 bases unmatched. The length of the CDR3 is 16 residues. The CDR3 here is CASSSLGTSGYNEQFF. The DNA for the CDR3 is TGTGCCAGCAGTTCACTTGGGACTAGCGGGTACAATGAGCAGTTCTTC.

The V gene is TRBV20-1, the J gene TRBJ2-2, with TRBD2 as a possible D gene (6 bases). The V end lost 6 bases, the J end lost 4 bases, and 12 bases lay between the germline ends. Germline CDR1 reads DFQATT; CDR2 reads SNEGSKA (reference sequence). The CDR3 consists of 13 residues. CDR3 region: CSAHKTSTGELFF. The CDR3 nucleotides are TGCAGTGCACACAAGACTAGCACCGGGGAGCTGTTTTTT.

This clonotype was counted ten times or more. CDR3 nucleotides: TGTGCCACCAGTGATTTAGGCAGGGGTCCCCGAGACACCGGGGAGCTGTTTTTT. It yields the protein CATSDLGRGPRDTGELFF. The V and J genes are TRBV24-1 and TRBJ2-2; a possible D gene is TRBD1 (6 bases). Germline CDR1 reads KGHDR; CDR2 reads SFDVKD. V was shortened by 1 base and J by 3 bases, with 17 bases between the two germline ends. The CDR3 has 18 amino acids.

This clonotype was observed a few times. V and J are TRBV18 and TRBJ2-2; no clear D gene. The CDR3 spans 15 residues. Germline values: CDR1 KGHSH, CDR2 LQKENI. V was cut by 3 bases and J by 0 bases, with 8 bases left in between. The DNA for the CDR3 is TGTGCCAGCTCACCCGGACGTTCGAACACCGGGGAGCTGTTTTTT. This translates into CASSPGRSNTGELFF.

This chain links TRBV19 with TRBJ2-1; maybe TRBD1 (6 bases). CDR1 is LNHDA and CDR2 is SQIVND in the germline V gene (reference sequence). The length of the CDR3 is 17 residues. V was shortened by 5 bases and J by 0 bases, with 17 bases between the two germline ends. The CDR3 coding sequence is TGTGCCAGTAGTGTACTGCCCGGACAGACCTCCTACAATGAGCAGTTCTTC. Protein: CASSVLPGQTSYNEQFF.

This clonotype was found many times. J is TRBJ2-3 and V is TRBV11-2, with D uncertain. V was trimmed by 6 bases and J by 0 bases, leaving 10 bases between them. CDR1 is SGHAT and CDR2 is FQNNGV in the germline V gene. The CDR3 has 14 amino acids. CDR3 region: CASSSDPSTDTQYF. CDR3 DNA sequence: TGTGCCAGCAGTTCTGACCCGAGCACAGATACGCAGTATTTT.

The CDR3 loop reads CAISPREEWNTEAFF. CDR3 DNA sequence: TGTGCCATCAGCCCGAGGGAGGAGTGGAACACTGAAGCTTTCTTT. The chain joins TRBV10-3 to TRBJ1-1, with no clear D. Germline CDR1 ENHRY, CDR2 SYGVKD. The CDR3 runs 15 residues. V shed 6 bases and J shed 1 base, with 15 bases lying between them.

The gene calls are TRBV20-1 and TRBJ1-4, with D possibly being TRBD1 (6 bases). Germline CDR1 and CDR2: DFQATT and SNEGSKA (reference sequence). The CDR3 totals 14 residues. The germline V and J ends were trimmed by 8 bases and 2 bases, with 15 bases remaining between them. The CDR3 DNA follows: TGCAGTATTGACTCCGGACAGACTAATGAAAAACTGTTTTTT. Protein: CSIDSGQTNEKLFF.

V gene TRBV20-1 combines with J gene TRBJ1-1, with 10 bases identical to TRBD1. The germline gives CDR1 DFQATT, CDR2 SNEGSKA (reference sequence). CDR3 size: 11 residues. J gave up 10 bases and V 6 bases, and 5 bases lay outside the gene matches. CDR3 nucleotides: TGCAGTGCCGGGACAGGGGCGGTAGCTTTCTTT. Protein: CSAGTGAVAFF.

In its sample, this clonotype was seen a few times. V gene TRBV29-1 combines with J gene TRBJ2-1; 8 nucleotides align to TRBD1. From germline, CDR1 is SQVTM and CDR2 ANQGSEA. CDR3 size: 15 residues. J lost 4 bases, V lost 0 bases, and 5 bases had no gene match. The CDR3 is CSVEDRGRLYNEQFF. The CDR3 bases are TGCAGCGTTGAAGACAGGGGGCGCTTGTACAATGAGCAGTTCTTC.

The V and J genes are TRBV19 and TRBJ1-1, with 11 bases that match TRBD1. The trim removed 2 bases at V and 6 bases at J, leaving 2 bases unmatched. Germline V lookup: CDR1 LNHDA, CDR2 SQIVND (reference sequence). The CDR3 is 14 amino acids. This CDR3 reads CASSISGQGAEAFF. The CDR3 bases are TGTGCCAGTAGTATATCGGGACAGGGGGCTGAAGCTTTCTTT.

This clonotype was detected many times. This chain joins TRBV12-3 or TRBV12-4 and TRBJ1-1; D remains unclear. The CDR3 has 13 residues. Trimming left V 7 bases short and J 3 bases short, with 12 bases between. CDR3 protein: CASTPLGYTEAFF. The DNA of the CDR3 is TGTGCCAGCACCCCTCTTGGGTACACTGAAGCTTTCTTT.

This rearrangement joins TRBV27 to TRBJ2-6; 8 bases are shared with TRBD1. The V segment lost 2 bases and the J segment 0 bases; nucleotides outside the gene matches: 6. From germline, CDR1 is MNHEY and CDR2 SMNVEV (reference sequence). CDR3 length: 18 residues. CDR3 in DNA: TGTGCCAGCAGTTTACCGGACAGGGATGGCTCTGGGGCCAACGTCCTGACTTTC. Its translation: CASSLPDRDGSGANVLTF.

This clonotype appeared a few times. This chain joins TRBV5-1 and TRBJ2-7, with 12 bases fitting TRBD1. J gave up 5 bases and V 0 bases, and 6 bases lay outside the gene matches. Germline V gene data show CDR1 as SGHRS and CDR2 as YFSETQ. The CDR3 length is 16 residues. The CDR3 DNA sequence: TGCGCCAGCAGCTTGGGTTCCGGGACAGGGGGCGACGAGCAGTACGTC. Its protein is CASSLGSGTGGDEQYV.